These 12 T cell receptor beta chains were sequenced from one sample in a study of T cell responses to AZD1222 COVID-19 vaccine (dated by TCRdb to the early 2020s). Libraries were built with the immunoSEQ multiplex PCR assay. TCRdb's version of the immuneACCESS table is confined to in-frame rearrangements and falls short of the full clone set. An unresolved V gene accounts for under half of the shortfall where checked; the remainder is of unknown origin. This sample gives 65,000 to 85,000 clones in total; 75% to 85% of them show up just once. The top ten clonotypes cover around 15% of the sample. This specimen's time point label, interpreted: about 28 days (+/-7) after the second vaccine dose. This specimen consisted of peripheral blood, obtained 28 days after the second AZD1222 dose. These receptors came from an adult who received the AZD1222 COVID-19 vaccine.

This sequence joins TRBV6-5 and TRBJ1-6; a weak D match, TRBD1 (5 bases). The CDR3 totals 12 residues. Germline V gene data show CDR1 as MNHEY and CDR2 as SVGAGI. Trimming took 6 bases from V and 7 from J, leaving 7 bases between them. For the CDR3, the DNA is TGTGCCAGCAGGGGGGTAAATTCACCCCTCCACTTT. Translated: CASRGVNSPLHF.

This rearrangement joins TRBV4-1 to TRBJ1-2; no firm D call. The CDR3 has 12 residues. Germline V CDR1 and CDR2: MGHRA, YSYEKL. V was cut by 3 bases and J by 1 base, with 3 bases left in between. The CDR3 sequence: CASSQNNYGYTF. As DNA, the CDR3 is TGCGCCAGCAGCCAGAATAACTATGGCTACACCTTC.

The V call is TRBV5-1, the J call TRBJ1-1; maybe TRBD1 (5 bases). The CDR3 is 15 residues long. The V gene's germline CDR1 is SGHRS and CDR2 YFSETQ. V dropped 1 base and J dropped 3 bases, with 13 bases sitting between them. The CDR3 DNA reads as TGCGCCAGCAGCTTGATTGCCTCGGGGGACACTGAAGCTTTCTTT. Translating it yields CASSLIASGDTEAFF.

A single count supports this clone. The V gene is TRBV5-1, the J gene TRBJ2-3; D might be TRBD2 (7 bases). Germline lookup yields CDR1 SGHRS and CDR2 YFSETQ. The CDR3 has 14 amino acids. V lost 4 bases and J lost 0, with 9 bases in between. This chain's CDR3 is CASSAGASTDTQYF. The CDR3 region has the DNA TGCGCCAGCAGCGCGGGGGCGAGCACAGATACGCAGTATTTT. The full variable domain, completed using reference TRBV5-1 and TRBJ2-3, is KAGVTQTPRYLIKTRGQQVTLSCSPISGHRSVSWYQQTPGQGLQFLFEYFSETQRNKGNFPGRFSGRQFSNSRSEMNVSTLELGDSALYLCASSAGASTDTQYFGPGTRLTVL.

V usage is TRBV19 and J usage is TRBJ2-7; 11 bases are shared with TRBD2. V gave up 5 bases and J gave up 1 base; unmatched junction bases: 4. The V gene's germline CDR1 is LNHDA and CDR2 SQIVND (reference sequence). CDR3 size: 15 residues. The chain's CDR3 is CASSATSGGSYEQYF. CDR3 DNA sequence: TGTGCCAGTAGTGCCACTAGCGGGGGATCCTACGAGCAGTACTTC.

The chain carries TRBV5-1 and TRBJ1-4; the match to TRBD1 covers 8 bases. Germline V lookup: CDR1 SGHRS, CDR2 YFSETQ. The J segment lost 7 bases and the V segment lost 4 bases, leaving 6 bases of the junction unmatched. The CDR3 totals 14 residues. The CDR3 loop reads CASSLGQGGEKLFF. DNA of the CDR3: TGCGCCAGCAGCCTTGGACAGGGCGGTGAAAAACTGTTTTTT.

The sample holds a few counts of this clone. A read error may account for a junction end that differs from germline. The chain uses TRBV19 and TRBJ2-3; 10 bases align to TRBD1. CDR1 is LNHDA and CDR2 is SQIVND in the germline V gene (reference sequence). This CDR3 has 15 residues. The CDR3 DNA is TGTGCCAGTAGTCTAGACAGGGGGCTGGTAGATACGCAGTATTTT. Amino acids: CASSLDRGLVDTQYF.

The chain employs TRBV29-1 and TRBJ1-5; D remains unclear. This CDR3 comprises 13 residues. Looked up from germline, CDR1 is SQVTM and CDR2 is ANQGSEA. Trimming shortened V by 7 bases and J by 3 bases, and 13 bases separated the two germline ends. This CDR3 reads CSASGTVNQPQHF. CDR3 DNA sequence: TGCAGCGCTTCCGGCACAGTCAATCAGCCCCAGCATTTT.

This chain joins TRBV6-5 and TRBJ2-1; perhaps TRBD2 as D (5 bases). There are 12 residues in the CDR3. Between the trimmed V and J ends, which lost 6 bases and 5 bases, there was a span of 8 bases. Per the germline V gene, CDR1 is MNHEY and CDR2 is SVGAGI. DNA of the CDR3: TGTGCCAGCAGCCGAGGGAACAATGAGCAGTTCTTC. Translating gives CASSRGNNEQFF.

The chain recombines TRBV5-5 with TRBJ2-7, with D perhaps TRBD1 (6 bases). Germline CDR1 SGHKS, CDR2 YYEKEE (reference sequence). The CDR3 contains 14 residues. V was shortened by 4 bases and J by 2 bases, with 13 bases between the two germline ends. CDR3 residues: CASSHYGQTYEQYF. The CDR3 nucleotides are TGTGCCAGCAGCCATTACGGACAGACCTACGAGCAGTACTTC.

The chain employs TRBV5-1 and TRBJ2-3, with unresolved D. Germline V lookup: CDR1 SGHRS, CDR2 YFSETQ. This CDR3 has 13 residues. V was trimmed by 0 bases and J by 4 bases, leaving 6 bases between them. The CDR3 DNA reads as TGCGCCAGCAGCTTGGGAGTCGCAGATACGCAGTATTTT. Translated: CASSLGVADTQYF. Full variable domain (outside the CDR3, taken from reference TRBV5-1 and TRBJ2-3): KAGVTQTPRYLIKTRGQQVTLSCSPISGHRSVSWYQQTPGQGLQFLFEYFSETQRNKGNFPGRFSGRQFSNSRSEMNVSTLELGDSALYLCASSLGVADTQYFGPGTRLTVL.

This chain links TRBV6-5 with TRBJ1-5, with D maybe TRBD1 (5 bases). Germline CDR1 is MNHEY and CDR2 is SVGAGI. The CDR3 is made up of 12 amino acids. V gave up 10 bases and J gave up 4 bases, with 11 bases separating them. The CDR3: CATRTMNQPQHF. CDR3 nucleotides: TGTGCCACCCGGACAATGAATCAGCCCCAGCATTTT.